The clone carrying this TCR beta chain was detected many times. The CDR3 regions of TCR beta were amplified from RNA transcripts. Primed by the HTBI set, a first-round RT-PCR was run on the TCR CDR3. TCRdb recomputed calls from the multiplex PCR reads with MiXCR, one row per CDR3 protein. This table holds about 620,000 distinct CDR3 sequences, 15% to 20% found once. Deletions cut 6 bases from V and 2 bases from J, with 10 bases between. CDR3 length: 13 residues. Germline V gene lookup returns CDR1 SNHLY and CDR2 FYNNEI. This specimen belongs to a study of T cells in Graves' hyperthyroidism and ophthalmopathy.

Sequencing was carried out using blood. The chain recombines TRBV2 with TRBJ2-5; D call uncertain. The sequence was collected from a young woman with Graves' hyperthyroidism. CDR3 nucleotide sequence: TGTGCCAGCAGCCGGGTCCGGCAAGAGACCCAGTACTTC. This sequence encodes CASSRVRQETQYF.